Listed below are T cell receptor beta chains from one sample, sequenced in a study of blood T cell repertoires in COVID-19. TCRdb's copy holds only in-frame clones and misses some; the assay was immunoSEQ multiplex PCR. This table has fewer than 90,000 clones, more than 85% appearing once. Sample: peripheral blood. All receptors derive from a man in his sixties or seventies with active COVID-19. Each CDR3 is given with its conserved first and last residue. The D gene is left open where the match is weak. A row's size may be missing; if present it is once, few, many or a size class.

j_call,cdr3_length,d_call,clone_size,v_call,cdr3_nt,cdr3_aa
TRBJ2-1,15,TRBD2,few,TRBV19,TGTGCCAGTAGTATCCGGGGCGGGAGTGGGAATGAGCAGTTCTTC,CASSIRGGSGNEQFF
TRBJ2-5,15,TRBD2,.,TRBV7-2,TGTGCCAGCAGCTTATGGACTAGCGGCCAAGAGACCCAGTACTTC,CASSLWTSGQETQYF
TRBJ2-6,15,.,once,TRBV6-1,TGTGCCAGCAGTCCCCCGGGGACTGGGGCCAACGTCCTGACTTTC,CASSPPGTGANVLTF
TRBJ1-1,10,TRBD1,.,TRBV20-1,TGCAGTGCTCTGGGACAGGGTCTCCTCTTT,CSALGQGLLF
TRBJ2-7,13,.,.,TRBV9,TGTGCCAGCAGCGTAGTCCCCCATTACGAGCAGTACTTC,CASSVVPHYEQYF
TRBJ1-2,16,.,once,TRBV28,TGTGCCAGCAGCCCCCGGCGCACAGGGAATCGTTATGGCTACACCTTC,CASSPRRTGNRYGYTF
TRBJ2-3,14,TRBD1,few,TRBV29-1,TGCAGCGGGAAGGACAGGGCTGTCCCAGATACGCAGTATTTT,CSGKDRAVPDTQYF
TRBJ2-3,16,.,.,TRBV7-9,TGTGCCAGCAGCCCCCCGGTCGGTTCTAGCACAGATACGCAGTATTTT,CASSPPVGSSTDTQYF
TRBJ2-7,12,TRBD2,.,TRBV6-6,TGTGCCACCGGGACTAGCGCCTACGAGCAGTACTTC,CATGTSAYEQYF
TRBJ2-1,15,.,.,TRBV3-1/TRBV3-2,TGTGCCAGCAGCCAAGATCGGCTGGGCTACCCAGGGAAGTTCTTC,CASSQDRLGYPGKFF
TRBJ2-1,17,.,.,TRBV11-2,TGTGCCAGCAGCTTAGCGCACCCCGGGAGCTCCTACAATGAGCAGTTCTTC,CASSLAHPGSSYNEQFF
TRBJ2-3,19,TRBD2,.,TRBV2,TGTGCCAGCAGTGAAGTCGGACTATCGAGCGGGAGCCGCACAGATACGCAGTATTTT,CASSEVGLSSGSRTDTQYF
TRBJ2-1,14,.,.,TRBV19,TGTGCCGTCCGGCCTTCGGGGTCCTACAATGAGCAGTTCTTC,CAVRPSGSYNEQFF
TRBJ2-2,13,.,.,TRBV12-3/TRBV12-4,TGTGCCAGCAGCCCCCCCGGAGCCGGGGAGCTGTTTTTT,CASSPPGAGELFF
TRBJ2-3,18,TRBD2,.,TRBV4-3,TGCGCCAGCAGCCAAGATCTAGCCTCGACTAGCGGGAGGGATACGCAGTATTTT,CASSQDLASTSGRDTQYF
TRBJ1-3,14,.,.,TRBV19,TGTGCCGCAGGGGATGGGGGCTCTGGAAACACCATATATTTT,CAAGDGGSGNTIYF
TRBJ2-1,16,TRBD2,.,TRBV9,TGTGCCAGCAGCGGCCGGGGGGGACTAGCGAGCGATGAGCAGTTCTTC,CASSGRGGLASDEQFF
TRBJ2-5,14,TRBD2,.,TRBV27,TGTGCCAGCGCCCGGGGGGGCTGGCAAGAGACCCAGTACTTC,CASARGGWQETQYF
TRBJ2-3,15,TRBD2,.,TRBV24-1,TGTGCCACCAGCACAGCGGGAGGAAACGGGGATACGCAGTATTTT,CATSTAGGNGDTQYF
TRBJ1-4,13,.,.,TRBV10-3,TGTGCCATCAGGGCAGGGCGTGCAGAAAAACTGTTTTTT,CAIRAGRAEKLFF
TRBJ2-5,13,TRBD2,.,TRBV10-3,TGTGCCACCACGACTAGCGGCAAAGAGACCCAGTACTTC,CATTTSGKETQYF
TRBJ2-2,17,.,.,TRBV7-2,TGTGCCAGCAGCCCCCCCCAGGGGTGGGGAAACACCGGGGAGCTGTTTTTT,CASSPPQGWGNTGELFF
TRBJ1-2,14,TRBD1,.,TRBV27,TGTGCCAGCAGAGAGATCGGGACAGGCTATGGCTACACCTTC,CASREIGTGYGYTF
TRBJ2-3,16,.,.,TRBV9,TGTGCCAGCACCCGTGGGGGGGCGCGGGCCACAGATACGCAGTATTTT,CASTRGGARATDTQYF
TRBJ2-7,14,.,.,TRBV27,TGTGCCAGCAGTTTAGGATCAGGGGTGGGCGAGCAGTACTTC,CASSLGSGVGEQYF
TRBJ2-1,13,.,few,TRBV11-3,TGTGCCAGCAGCACGACTCTCCCCCCTGAGCAGTTCTTC,CASSTTLPPEQFF
TRBJ2-7,15,TRBD2,.,TRBV5-4,TGTGCCAGCGCCCCCGCCGGGACTAGCGGCGGGGAGCAGTACTTC,CASAPAGTSGGEQYF
TRBJ2-3,17,TRBD1,.,TRBV4-3,TGCGCCAGCAGCCAAGATACGGACAGGGGGAGGGCAGATACGCAGTATTTT,CASSQDTDRGRADTQYF
TRBJ2-7,11,.,.,TRBV3-1/TRBV3-2,TGTGCCACAGGGTCCCGTTACGAGCAGTACTTC,CATGSRYEQYF
TRBJ1-1,14,.,.,TRBV5-4,TGTGCCAGCAGCCCTGACCCGGGGGGCACTGAAGCTTTCTTT,CASSPDPGGTEAFF
TRBJ2-5,13,.,.,TRBV11-2,TGTGCCAGCAGCTTAGACCCCCGGGAGACCCAGTACTTC,CASSLDPRETQYF
TRBJ2-5,15,.,.,TRBV5-6,TGTGCCAGCAGCCAACCAGGGCTCGTCGGGGAGACCCAGTACTTC,CASSQPGLVGETQYF
TRBJ2-3,17,.,.,TRBV4-1,TGCGCCAGCAGCCAAGAGGGGGGGCCCTTGGGCCGAGATACGCAGTATTTT,CASSQEGGPLGRDTQYF
TRBJ2-3,15,.,.,TRBV11-2,TGTGCCAGCAGCTTAGTTGCGAAGAGCACAGATACGCAGTATTTT,CASSLVAKSTDTQYF
TRBJ1-2,15,TRBD1,.,TRBV7-2,TGTGCCAGCAGCTTAGGGCGACAGGGGGCGGTTGGCTACACCTTC,CASSLGRQGAVGYTF
TRBJ1-1,15,TRBD1,few,TRBV19,TGTGCCAGTAGCCGACAGGGGGCGGGGGGCACTGAAGCTTTCTTT,CASSRQGAGGTEAFF
TRBJ2-3,14,.,.,TRBV11-2,TGTGCCAGCAGCTTAGTGGACACCACAGATACGCAGTATTTT,CASSLVDTTDTQYF
TRBJ2-7,12,TRBD2,.,TRBV19,TGTGCCAGTAGCTCTAGCGGCTACGAGCAGTACTTC,CASSSSGYEQYF
TRBJ2-6,18,.,.,TRBV9,TGTGCCAGCAGCGGGGGGATCCAGGGGCAGGCTGGGGCCAACGTCCTGACTTTC,CASSGGIQGQAGANVLTF
TRBJ2-7,14,.,.,TRBV7-3,TGTGCCAGCAGCTTATGGGGCGGCACCTACGAGCAGTACTTC,CASSLWGGTYEQYF
TRBJ1-1,15,.,.,TRBV7-8,TGTGCCAGCAGCTCCCAGACACCCATGAACACTGAAGCTTTCTTT,CASSSQTPMNTEAFF